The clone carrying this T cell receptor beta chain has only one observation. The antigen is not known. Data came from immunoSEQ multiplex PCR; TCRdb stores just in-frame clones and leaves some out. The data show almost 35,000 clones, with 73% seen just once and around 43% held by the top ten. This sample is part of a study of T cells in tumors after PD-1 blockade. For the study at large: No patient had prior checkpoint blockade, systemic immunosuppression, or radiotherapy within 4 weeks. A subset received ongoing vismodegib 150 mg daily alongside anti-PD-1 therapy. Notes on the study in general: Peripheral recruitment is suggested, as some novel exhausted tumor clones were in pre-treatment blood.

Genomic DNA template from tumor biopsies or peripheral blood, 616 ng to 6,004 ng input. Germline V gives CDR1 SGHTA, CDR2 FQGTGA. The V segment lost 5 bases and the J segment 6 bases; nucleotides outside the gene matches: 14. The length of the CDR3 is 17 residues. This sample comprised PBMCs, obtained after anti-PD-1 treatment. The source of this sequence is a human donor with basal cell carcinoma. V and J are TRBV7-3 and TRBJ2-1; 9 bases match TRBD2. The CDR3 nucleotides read TGTGCCAGCAGCGACCCCCCGGGCGGGGGGGCGGGCAATGAGCAGTTCTTC. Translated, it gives CASSDPPGGGAGNEQFF.